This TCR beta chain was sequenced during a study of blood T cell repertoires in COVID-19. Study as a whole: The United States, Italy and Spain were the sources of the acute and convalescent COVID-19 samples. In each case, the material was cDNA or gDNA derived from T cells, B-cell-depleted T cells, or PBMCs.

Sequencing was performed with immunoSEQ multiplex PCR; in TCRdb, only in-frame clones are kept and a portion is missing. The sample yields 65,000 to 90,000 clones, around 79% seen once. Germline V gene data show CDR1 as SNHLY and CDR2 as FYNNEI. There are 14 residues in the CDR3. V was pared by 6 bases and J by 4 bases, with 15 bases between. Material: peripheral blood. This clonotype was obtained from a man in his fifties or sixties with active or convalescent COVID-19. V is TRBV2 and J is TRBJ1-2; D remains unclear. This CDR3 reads CASRPPAGSYGYTF. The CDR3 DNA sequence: TGTGCCAGCAGACCCCCGGCGGGCAGCTATGGCTACACCTTC.